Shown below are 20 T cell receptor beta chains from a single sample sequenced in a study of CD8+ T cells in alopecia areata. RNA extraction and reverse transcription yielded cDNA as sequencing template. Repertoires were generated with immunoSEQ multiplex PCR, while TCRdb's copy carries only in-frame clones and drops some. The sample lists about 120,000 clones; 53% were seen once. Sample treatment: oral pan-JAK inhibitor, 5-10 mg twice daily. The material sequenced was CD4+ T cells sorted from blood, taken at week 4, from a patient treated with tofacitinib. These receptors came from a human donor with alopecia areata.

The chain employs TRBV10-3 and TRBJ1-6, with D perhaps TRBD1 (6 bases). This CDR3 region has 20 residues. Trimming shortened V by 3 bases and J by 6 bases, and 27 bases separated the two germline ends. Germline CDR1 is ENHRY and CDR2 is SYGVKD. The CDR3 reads CAISEHPGPGDPSGNSPLHF. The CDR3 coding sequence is TGTGCCATCAGTGAACACCCGGGCCCAGGGGATCCATCGGGTAATTCACCCCTCCACTTT.

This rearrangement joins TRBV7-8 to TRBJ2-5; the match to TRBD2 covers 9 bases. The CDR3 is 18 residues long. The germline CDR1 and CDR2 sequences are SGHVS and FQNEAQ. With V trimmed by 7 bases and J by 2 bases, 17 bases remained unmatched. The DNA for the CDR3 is TGTGCCAGCACCCCAAGGTCTTGGGCGGGAGGGCTTCAAGAGACCCAGTACTTC. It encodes CASTPRSWAGGLQETQYF.

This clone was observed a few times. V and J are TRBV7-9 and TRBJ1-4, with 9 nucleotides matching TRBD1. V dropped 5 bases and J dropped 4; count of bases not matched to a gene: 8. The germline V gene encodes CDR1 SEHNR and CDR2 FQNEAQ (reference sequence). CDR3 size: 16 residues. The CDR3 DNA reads TGTGCCAGCAGCCCCTACAGGGGGCCAATTAATGAAAAACTGTTTTTT. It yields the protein CASSPYRGPINEKLFF.

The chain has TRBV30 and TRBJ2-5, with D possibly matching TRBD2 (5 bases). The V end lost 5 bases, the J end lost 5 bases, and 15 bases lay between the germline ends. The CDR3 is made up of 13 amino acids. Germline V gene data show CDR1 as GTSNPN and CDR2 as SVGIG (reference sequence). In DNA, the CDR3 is TGTGCCTGGGATGGACTGTCTTCTGAGACCCAGTACTTC. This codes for CAWDGLSSETQYF.

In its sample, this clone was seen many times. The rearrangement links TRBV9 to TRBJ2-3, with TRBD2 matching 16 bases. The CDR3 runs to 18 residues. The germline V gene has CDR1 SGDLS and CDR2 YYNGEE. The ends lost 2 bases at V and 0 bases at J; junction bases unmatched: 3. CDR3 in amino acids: CASSVGTSGRASTDTQYF. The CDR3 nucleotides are TGTGCCAGCAGCGTCGGGACTAGCGGGAGGGCTAGCACAGATACGCAGTATTTT.

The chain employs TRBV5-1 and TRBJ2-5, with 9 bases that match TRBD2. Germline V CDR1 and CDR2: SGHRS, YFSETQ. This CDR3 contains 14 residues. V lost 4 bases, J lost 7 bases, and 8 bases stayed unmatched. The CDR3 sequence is CASSIWTSEGTQYF. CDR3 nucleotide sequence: TGCGCCAGCAGCATCTGGACTAGCGAAGGGACCCAGTACTTC.

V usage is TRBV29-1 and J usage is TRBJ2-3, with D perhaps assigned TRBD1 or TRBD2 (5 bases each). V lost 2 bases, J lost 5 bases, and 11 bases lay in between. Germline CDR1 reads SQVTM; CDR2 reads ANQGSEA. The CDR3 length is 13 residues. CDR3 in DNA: TGCAGCGTTGAATGGGGGTTCGGAGATACGCAGTATTTT. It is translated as CSVEWGFGDTQYF.

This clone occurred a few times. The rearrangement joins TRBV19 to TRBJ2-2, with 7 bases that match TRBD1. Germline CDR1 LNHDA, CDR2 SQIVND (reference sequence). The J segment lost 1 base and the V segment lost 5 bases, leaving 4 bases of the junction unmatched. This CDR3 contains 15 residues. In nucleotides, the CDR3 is TGTGCCAGTAGTCCTCGACAGGGGAACACCGGGGAGCTGTTTTTT. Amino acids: CASSPRQGNTGELFF.

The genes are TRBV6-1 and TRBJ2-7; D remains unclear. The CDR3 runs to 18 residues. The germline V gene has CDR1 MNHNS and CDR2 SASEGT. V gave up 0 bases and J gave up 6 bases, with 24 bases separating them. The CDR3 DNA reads TGTGCCAGCAGTGAAGCCCCATCCAAAACGGCGCGCATTGGCGAGCAGTACTTC. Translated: CASSEAPSKTARIGEQYF.

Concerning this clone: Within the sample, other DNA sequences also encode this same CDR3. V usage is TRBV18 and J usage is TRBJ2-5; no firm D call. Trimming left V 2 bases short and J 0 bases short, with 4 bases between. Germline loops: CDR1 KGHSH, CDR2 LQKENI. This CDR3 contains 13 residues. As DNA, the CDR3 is TGTGCCAGCTCACCAGAGTACCAAGAGACCCAGTACTTC. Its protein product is CASSPEYQETQYF.

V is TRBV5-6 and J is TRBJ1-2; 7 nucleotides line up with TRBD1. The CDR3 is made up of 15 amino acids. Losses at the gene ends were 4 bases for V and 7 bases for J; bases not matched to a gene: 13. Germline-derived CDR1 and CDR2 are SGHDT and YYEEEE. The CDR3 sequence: CASSRRPGGLRGYTF. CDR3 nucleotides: TGTGCCAGCAGCCGACGGCCAGGGGGTTTGCGTGGCTACACCTTC.

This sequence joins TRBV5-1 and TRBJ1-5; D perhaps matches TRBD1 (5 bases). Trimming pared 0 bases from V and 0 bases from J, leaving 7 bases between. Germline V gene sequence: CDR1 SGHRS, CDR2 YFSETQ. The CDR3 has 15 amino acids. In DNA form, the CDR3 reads TGCGCCAGCAGCTTGGTAGGGGATAGCAATCAGCCCCAGCATTTT. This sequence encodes CASSLVGDSNQPQHF. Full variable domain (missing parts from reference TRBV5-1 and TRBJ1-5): KAGVTQTPRYLIKTRGQQVTLSCSPISGHRSVSWYQQTPGQGLQFLFEYFSETQRNKGNFPGRFSGRQFSNSRSEMNVSTLELGDSALYLCASSLVGDSNQPQHFGDGTRLSIL.

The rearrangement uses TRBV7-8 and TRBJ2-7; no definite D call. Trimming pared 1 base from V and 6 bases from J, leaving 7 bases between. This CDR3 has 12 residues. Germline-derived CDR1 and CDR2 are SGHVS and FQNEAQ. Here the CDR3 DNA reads TGTGCCAGCAGCTTAGATTTAGGCGAGCAGTACTTC. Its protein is CASSLDLGEQYF.

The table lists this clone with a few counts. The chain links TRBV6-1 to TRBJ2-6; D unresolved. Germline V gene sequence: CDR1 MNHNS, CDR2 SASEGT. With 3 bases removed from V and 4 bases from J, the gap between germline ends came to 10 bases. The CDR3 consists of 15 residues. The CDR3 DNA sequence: TGTGCCAGCAGTGACAGCCTTGGGGGGGCCAACGTCCTGACTTTC. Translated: CASSDSLGGANVLTF.

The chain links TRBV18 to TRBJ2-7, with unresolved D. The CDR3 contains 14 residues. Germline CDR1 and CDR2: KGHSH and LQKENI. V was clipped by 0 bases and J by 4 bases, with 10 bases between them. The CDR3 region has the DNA TGTGCCAGCTCACCACCATCGCCGCTATACGAGCAGTACTTC. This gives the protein CASSPPSPLYEQYF.

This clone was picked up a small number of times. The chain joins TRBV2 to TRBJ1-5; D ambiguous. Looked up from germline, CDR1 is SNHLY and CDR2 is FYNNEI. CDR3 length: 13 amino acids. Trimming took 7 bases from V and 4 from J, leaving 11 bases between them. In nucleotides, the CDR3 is TGTGCCAGCAACCTTGGAAGGAATCAGCCCCAGCATTTT. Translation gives CASNLGRNQPQHF. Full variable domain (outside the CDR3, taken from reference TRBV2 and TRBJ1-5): EPEVTQTPSHQVTQMGQEVILRCVPISNHLYFYWYRQILGQKVEFLVSFYNNEISEKSEIFDDQFSVERPDGSNFTLKIRSTKLEDSAMYFCASNLGRNQPQHFGDGTRLSIL.

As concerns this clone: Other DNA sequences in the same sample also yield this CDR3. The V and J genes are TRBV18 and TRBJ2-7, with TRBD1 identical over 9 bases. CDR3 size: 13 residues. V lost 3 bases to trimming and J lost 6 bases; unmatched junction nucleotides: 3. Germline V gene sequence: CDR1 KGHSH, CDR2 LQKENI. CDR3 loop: CASSPGQGGEQYF. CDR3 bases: TGTGCCAGCTCACCGGGACAGGGTGGCGAGCAGTACTTC.

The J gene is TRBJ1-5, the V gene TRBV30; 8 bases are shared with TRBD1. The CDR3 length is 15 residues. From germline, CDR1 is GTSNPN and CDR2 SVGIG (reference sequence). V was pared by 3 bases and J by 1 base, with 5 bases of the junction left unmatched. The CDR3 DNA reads TGTGCCTGGAGCATGGCAGGGGGCAGCAATCAGCCCCAGCATTTT. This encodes CAWSMAGGSNQPQHF.

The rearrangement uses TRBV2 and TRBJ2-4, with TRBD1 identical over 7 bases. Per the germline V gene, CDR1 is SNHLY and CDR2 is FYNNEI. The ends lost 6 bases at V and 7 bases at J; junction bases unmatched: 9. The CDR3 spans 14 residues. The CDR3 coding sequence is TGTGCCAGCAGGGGACAACAGGGGTTCAACATTCAGTACTTC. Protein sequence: CASRGQQGFNIQYF.

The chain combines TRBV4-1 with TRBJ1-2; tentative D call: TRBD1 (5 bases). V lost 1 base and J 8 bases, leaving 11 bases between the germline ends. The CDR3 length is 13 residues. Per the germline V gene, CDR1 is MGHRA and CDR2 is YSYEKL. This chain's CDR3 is CASSQGTLYGYTF. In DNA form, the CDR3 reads TGCGCCAGCAGCCAAGGGACACTTTACGGCTACACCTTC.